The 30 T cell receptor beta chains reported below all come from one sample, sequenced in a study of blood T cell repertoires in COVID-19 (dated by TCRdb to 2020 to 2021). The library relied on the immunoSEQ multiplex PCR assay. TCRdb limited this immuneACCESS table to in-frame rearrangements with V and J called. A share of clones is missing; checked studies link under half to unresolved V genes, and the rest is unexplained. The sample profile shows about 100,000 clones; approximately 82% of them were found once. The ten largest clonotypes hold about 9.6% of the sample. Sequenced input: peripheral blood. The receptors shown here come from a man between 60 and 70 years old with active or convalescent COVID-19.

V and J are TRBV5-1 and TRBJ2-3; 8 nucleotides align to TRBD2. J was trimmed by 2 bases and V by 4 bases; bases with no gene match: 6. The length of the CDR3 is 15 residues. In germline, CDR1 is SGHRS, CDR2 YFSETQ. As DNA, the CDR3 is TGCGCCAGCAGCCCCGGGGGGGCGGACACAGATACGCAGTATTTT. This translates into CASSPGGADTDTQYF. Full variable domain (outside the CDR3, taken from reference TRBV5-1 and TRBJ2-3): KAGVTQTPRYLIKTRGQQVTLSCSPISGHRSVSWYQQTPGQGLQFLFEYFSETQRNKGNFPGRFSGRQFSNSRSEMNVSTLELGDSALYLCASSPGGADTDTQYFGPGTRLTVL.

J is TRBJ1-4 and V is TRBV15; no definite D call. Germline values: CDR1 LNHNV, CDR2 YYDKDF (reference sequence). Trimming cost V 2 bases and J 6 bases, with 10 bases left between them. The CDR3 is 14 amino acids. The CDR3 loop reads CATSRPERDEKLFF. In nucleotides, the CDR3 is TGTGCCACCAGCAGACCCGAGAGGGATGAAAAACTGTTTTTT.

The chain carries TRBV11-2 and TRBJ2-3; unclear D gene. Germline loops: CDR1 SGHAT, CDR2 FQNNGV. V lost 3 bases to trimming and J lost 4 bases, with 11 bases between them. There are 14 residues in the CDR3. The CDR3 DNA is TGTGCCAGCAGCTTCAACGTAGGAGCAGATACGCAGTATTTT. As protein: CASSFNVGADTQYF. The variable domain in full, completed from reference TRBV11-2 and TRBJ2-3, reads EAGVAQSPRYKIIEKRQSVAFWCNPISGHATLYWYQQILGQGPKLLIQFQNNGVVDDSQLPKDRFSAERLKGVDSTLKIQPAKLEDSAVYLCASSFNVGADTQYFGPGTRLTVL.

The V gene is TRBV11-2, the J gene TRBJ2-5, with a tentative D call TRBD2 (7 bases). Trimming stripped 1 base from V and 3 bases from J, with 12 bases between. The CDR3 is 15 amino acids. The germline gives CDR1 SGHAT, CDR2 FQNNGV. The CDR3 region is CASSLGGGVEETQYF. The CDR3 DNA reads TGTGCCAGCAGCTTAGGAGGGGGGGTCGAAGAGACCCAGTACTTC.

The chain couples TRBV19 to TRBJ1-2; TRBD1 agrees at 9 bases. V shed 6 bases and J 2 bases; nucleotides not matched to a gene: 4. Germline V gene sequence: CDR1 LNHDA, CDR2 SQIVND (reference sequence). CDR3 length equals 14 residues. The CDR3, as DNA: TGTGCCAGTAGGGGGACAGGGCAGAACTATGGCTACACCTTC. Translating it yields CASRGTGQNYGYTF.

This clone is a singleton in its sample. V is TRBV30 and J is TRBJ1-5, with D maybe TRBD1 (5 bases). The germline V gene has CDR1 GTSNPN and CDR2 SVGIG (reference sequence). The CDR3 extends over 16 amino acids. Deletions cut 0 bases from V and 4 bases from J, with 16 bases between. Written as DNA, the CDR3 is TGTGCCTGGAGTGTACAGGTTTCTGGAGGGAATCAGCCCCAGCATTTT. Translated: CAWSVQVSGGNQPQHF.

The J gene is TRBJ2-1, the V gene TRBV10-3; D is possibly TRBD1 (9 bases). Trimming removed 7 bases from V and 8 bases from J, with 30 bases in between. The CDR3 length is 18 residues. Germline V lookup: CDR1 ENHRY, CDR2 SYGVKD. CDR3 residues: CAINAGQGGTSGRDEQFF. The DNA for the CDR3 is TGTGCCATCAATGCGGGACAGGGAGGCACTAGCGGAAGAGATGAGCAGTTCTTC.

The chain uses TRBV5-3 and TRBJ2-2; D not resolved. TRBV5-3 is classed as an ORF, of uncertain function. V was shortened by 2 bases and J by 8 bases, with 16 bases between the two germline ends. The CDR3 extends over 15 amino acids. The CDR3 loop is CARSFCTTPEGELFF. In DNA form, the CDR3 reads TGTGCCAGAAGCTTTTGCACTACCCCCGAGGGGGAGCTGTTTTTT.

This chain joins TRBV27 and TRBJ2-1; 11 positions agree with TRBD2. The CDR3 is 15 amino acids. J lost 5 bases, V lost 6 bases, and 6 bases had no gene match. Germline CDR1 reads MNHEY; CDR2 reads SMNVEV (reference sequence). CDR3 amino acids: CASRLSGRANNEQFF. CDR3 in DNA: TGTGCCAGCAGACTTAGCGGGAGGGCGAACAATGAGCAGTTCTTC.

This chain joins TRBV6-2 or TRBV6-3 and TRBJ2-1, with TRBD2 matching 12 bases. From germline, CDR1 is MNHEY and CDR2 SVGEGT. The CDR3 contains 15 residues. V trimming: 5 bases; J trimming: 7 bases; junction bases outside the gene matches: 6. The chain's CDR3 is CASSRLAGVGNEQFF. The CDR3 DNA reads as TGTGCCAGCAGTCGACTAGCGGGAGTCGGGAATGAGCAGTTCTTC.

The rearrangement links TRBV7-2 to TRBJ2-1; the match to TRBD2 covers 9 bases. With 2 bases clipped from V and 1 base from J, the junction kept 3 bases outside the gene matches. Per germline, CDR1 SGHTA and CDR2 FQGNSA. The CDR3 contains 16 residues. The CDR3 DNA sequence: TGTGCCAGCAGCTTAAGGGCGGGAGGGTCCTACAATGAGCAGTTCTTC. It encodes CASSLRAGGSYNEQFF.

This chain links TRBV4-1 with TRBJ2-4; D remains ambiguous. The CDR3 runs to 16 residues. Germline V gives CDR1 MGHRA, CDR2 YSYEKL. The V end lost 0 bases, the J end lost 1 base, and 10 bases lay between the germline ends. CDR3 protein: CASSQDAARAKNIQYF. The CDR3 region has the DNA TGCGCCAGCAGCCAAGATGCTGCCAGGGCCAAAAACATTCAGTACTTC.

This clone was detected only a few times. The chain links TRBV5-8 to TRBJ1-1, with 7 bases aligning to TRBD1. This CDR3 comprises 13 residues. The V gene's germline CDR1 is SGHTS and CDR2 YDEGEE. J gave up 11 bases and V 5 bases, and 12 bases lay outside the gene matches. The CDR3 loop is CASRRQQGVGAFF. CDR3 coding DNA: TGTGCCAGCAGAAGGCAGCAGGGGGTTGGTGCTTTCTTT.

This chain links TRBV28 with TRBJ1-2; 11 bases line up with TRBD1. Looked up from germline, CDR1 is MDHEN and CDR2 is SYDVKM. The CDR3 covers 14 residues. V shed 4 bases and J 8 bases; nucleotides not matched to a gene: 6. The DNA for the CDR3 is TGTGCCAGCAGTTCCCCGGGACAGGGGGACGGCTACACCTTC. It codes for CASSSPGQGDGYTF.

This CDR3 is CAGAEAGNQPQHF. The CDR3 region has the DNA TGTGCCGGGGCTGAGGCAGGCAATCAGCCCCAGCATTTT. The chain uses TRBV2 and TRBJ1-5, with a tentative D call TRBD1 (5 bases). The CDR3 sequence is 13 residues long. The germline CDR1 and CDR2 sequences are SNHLY and FYNNEI. V was cut by 11 bases and J by 2 bases, with 13 bases left in between. Full variable domain (remainder filled in from reference TRBV2 and TRBJ1-5): EPEVTQTPSHQVTQMGQEVILRCVPISNHLYFYWYRQILGQKVEFLVSFYNNEISEKSEIFDDQFSVERPDGSNFTLKIRSTKLEDSAMYFCAGAEAGNQPQHFGDGTRLSIL.

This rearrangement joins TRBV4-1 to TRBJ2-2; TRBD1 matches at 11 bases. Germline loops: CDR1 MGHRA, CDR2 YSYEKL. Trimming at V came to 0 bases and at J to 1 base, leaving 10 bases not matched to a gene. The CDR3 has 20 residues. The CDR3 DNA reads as TGCGCCAGCAGCCAAGACCGTGTGGACAGGGGGCTTATGAACACCGGGGAGCTGTTTTTT. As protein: CASSQDRVDRGLMNTGELFF.

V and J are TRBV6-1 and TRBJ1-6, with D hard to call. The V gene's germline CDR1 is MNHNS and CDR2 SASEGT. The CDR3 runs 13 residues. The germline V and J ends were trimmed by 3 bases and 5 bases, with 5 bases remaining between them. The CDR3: CASSDRNNSPLHF. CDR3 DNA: TGTGCCAGCAGTGACAGAAATAATTCACCCCTCCACTTT.

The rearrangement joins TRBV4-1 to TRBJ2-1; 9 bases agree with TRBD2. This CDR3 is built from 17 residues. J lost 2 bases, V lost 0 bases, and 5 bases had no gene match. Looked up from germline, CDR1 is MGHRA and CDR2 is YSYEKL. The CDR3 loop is CASSQDTSGRAYNEQFF. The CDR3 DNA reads TGCGCCAGCAGCCAAGATACTAGCGGGCGGGCCTACAATGAGCAGTTCTTC.

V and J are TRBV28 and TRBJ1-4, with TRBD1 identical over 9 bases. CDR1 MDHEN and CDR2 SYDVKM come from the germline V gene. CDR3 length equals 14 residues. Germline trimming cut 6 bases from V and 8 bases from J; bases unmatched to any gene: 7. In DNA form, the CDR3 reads TGTGCCAGCAGCCGGGGACAGGGAGGCGAAAAACTGTTTTTT. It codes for CASSRGQGGEKLFF.

In nucleotides, the CDR3 is TGTGCCAGCAGCGTAGGAGGGTACGGACAGACCCAGTACTTC. Protein: CASSVGGYGQTQYF. V and J are TRBV9 and TRBJ2-5, with D maybe TRBD2 (5 bases). V was shortened by 0 bases and J by 6 bases, with 12 bases between the two germline ends. The V gene's germline CDR1 is SGDLS and CDR2 YYNGEE. CDR3 length: 14 residues.

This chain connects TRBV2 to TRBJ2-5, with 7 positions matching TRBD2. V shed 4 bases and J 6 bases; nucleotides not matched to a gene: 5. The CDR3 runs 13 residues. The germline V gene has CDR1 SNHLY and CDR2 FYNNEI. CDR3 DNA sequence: TGTGCCAGCAGTGGTGGGAGGGACCAGACCCAGTACTTC. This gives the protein CASSGGRDQTQYF. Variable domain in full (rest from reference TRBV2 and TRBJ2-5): EPEVTQTPSHQVTQMGQEVILRCVPISNHLYFYWYRQILGQKVEFLVSFYNNEISEKSEIFDDQFSVERPDGSNFTLKIRSTKLEDSAMYFCASSGGRDQTQYFGPGTRLLVL.

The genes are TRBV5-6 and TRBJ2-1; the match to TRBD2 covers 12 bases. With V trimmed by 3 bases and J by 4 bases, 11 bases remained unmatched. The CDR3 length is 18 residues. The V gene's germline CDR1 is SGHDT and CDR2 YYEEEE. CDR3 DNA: TGTGCCAGCAGCTCCCTGACTAGCGGGGGACTAATATACAATGAGCAGTTCTTC. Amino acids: CASSSLTSGGLIYNEQFF.

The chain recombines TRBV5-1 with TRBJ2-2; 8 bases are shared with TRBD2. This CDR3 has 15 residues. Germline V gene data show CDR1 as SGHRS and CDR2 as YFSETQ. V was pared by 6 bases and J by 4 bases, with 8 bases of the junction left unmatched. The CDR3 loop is CASTATGGPTGELFF. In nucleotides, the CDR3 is TGCGCCAGCACCGCGACGGGAGGGCCCACCGGGGAGCTGTTTTTT.

DNA of the CDR3: TGTGCCAGCAGCCAGAGGACTAGCGGGAGGGCCTCAAAAGGGGACGAGCAGTACGTC. This codes for CASSQRTSGRASKGDEQYV. The chain recombines TRBV3-1 (or the pseudogene TRBV3-2) with TRBJ2-7; TRBD2 matches 15 bases. The J segment lost 5 bases and the V segment lost 3 bases, leaving 14 bases of the junction unmatched. Germline V gene sequence: CDR1 LGHDT, CDR2 YNNKEL (reference sequence). CDR3 length: 19 amino acids.

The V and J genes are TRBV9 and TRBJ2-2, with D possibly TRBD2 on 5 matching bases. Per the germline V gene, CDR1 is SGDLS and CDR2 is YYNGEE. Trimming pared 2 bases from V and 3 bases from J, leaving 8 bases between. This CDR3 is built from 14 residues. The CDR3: CASSVGRDTGELFF. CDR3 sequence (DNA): TGTGCCAGCAGCGTTGGGCGGGACACCGGGGAGCTGTTTTTT.

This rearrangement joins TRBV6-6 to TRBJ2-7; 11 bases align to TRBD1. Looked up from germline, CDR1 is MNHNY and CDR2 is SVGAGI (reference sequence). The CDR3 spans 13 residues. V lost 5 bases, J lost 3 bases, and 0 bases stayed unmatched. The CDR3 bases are TGTGCCAGCAGTGGGACAGGGGGCTACGAGCAGTACTTC. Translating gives CASSGTGGYEQYF.

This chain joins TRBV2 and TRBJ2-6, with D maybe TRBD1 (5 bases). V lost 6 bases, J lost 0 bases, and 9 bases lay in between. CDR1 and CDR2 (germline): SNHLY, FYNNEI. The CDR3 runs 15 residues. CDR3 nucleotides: TGTGCCAGCAGCGTACAGGTCTCTGGGGCCAACGTCCTGACTTTC. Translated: CASSVQVSGANVLTF.

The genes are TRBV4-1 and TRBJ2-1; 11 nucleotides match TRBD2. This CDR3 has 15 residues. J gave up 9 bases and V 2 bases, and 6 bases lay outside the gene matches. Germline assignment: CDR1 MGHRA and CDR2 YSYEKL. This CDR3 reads CASSQPLAGVLEQFF. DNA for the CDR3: TGCGCCAGCAGCCAACCACTAGCGGGAGTACTTGAGCAGTTCTTC.

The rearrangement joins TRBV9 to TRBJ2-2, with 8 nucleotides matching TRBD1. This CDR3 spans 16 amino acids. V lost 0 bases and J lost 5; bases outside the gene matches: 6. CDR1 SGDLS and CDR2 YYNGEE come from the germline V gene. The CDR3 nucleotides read TGTGCCAGCAGCGTAGCGAGGACAGGGAGGACCGGGGAGCTGTTTTTT. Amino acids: CASSVARTGRTGELFF.

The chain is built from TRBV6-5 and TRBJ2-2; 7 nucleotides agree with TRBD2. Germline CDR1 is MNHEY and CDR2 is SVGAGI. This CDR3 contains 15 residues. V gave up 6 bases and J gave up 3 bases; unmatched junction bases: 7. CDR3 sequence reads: CASRAPGGYTGELFF. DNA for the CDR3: TGTGCCAGCAGGGCCCCGGGAGGCTACACCGGGGAGCTGTTTTTT.